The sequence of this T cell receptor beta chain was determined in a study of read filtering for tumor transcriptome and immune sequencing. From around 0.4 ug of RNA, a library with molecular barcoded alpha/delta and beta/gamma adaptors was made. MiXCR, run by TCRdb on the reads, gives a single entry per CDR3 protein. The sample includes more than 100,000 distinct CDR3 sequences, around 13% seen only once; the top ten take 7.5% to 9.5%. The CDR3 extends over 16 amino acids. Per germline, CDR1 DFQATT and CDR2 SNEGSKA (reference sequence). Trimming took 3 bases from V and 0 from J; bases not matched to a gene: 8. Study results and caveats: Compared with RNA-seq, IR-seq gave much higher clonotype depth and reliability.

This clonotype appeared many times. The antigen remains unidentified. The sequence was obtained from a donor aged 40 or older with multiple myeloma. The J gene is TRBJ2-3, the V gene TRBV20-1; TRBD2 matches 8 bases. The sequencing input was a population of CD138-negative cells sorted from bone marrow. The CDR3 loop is CSASRGTSTSTDTQYF. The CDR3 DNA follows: TGCAGTGCTAGTCGCGGGACTAGTACTAGCACAGATACGCAGTATTTT.